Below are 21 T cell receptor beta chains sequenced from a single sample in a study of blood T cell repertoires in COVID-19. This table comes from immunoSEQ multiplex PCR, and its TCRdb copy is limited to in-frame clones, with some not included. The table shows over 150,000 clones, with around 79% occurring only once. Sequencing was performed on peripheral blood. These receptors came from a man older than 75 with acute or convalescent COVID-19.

The CDR3 DNA reads as TGCGCCAGCAGCTTGGGTAGTGATGAGCAGTTCTTC. Protein product: CASSLGSDEQFF. This rearrangement joins TRBV5-1 to TRBJ2-1; the D is unclear. Germline V gives CDR1 SGHRS, CDR2 YFSETQ. The V end was cut by 0 bases, the J end by 8 bases, with 6 bases between. The CDR3 length is 12 residues.

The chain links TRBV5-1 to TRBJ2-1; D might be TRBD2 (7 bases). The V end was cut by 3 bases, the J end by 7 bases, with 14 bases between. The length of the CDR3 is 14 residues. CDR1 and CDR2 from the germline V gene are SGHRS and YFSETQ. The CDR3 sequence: CASSSLRGANEQFF. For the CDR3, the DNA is TGCGCCAGCAGCTCACTTCGGGGGGCAAATGAGCAGTTCTTC.

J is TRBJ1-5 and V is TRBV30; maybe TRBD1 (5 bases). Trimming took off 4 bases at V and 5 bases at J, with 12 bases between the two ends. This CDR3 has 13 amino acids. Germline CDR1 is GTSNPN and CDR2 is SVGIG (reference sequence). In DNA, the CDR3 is TGTGCCTGGAATTCCGGGGGGGATCAGCCCCAGCATTTT. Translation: CAWNSGGDQPQHF.

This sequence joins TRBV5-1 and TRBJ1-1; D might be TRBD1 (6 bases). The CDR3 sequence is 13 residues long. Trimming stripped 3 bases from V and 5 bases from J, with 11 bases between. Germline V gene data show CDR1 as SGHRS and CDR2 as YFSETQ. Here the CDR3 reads CASSWEGGTEAFF. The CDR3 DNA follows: TGCGCCAGCAGCTGGGAGGGGGGGACTGAAGCTTTCTTT.

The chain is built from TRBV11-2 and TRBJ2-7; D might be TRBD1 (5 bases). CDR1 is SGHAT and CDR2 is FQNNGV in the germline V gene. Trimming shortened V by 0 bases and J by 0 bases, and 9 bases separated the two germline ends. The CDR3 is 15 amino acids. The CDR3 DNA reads TGTGCCAGCAGCTTAGAGGCAGGGATCTCCTACGAGCAGTACGTC. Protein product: CASSLEAGISYEQYV.

CDR3 nucleotide sequence: TGTGCCAGTAGCAACCGGGCAGGGGGTAATTCACCCCTCCACTTT. This translates into CASSNRAGGNSPLHF. The V gene is TRBV19, the J gene TRBJ1-6, with 7 bases identical to TRBD1. Trimming cost V 6 bases and J 6 bases; bases outside gene matches: 8. CDR3 length: 15 amino acids. The germline V gene encodes CDR1 LNHDA and CDR2 SQIVND (reference sequence). Complete variable domain (other parts from reference TRBV19 and TRBJ1-6): DGGITQSPKYLFRKEGQNVTLSCEQNLNHDAMYWYRQDPGQGLRLIYYSQIVNDFQKGDIAEGYSVSREKKESFPLTVTSAQKNPTAFYLCASSNRAGGNSPLHFGNGTRLTVT.

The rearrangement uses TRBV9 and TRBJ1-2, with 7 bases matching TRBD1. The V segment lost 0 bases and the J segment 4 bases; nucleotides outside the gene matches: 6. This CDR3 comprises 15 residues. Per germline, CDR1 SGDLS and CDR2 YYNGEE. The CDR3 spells CASSVGDRVSYGYTF. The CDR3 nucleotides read TGTGCCAGCAGCGTAGGTGACAGGGTTAGCTATGGCTACACCTTC.

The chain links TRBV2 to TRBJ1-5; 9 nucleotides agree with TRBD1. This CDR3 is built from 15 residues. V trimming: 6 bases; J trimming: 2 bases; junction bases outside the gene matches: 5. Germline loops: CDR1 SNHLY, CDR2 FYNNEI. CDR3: CASRPDRGGNQPQHF. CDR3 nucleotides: TGTGCCAGCAGACCGGACAGGGGTGGCAATCAGCCCCAGCATTTT.

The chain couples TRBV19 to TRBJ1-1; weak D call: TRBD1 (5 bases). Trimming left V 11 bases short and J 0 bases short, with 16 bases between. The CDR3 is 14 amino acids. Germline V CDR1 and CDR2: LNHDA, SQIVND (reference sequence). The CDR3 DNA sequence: TGTGCCTCCAGGGAGGAGGGATTGAACACTGAAGCTTTCTTT. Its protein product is CASREEGLNTEAFF.

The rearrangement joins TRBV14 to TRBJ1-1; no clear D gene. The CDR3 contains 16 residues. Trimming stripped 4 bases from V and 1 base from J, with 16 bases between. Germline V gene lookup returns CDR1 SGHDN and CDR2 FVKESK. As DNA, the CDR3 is TGTGCCAGCAGCCCATGGCGCGGTGTGGGGAACACTGAAGCTTTCTTT. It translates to CASSPWRGVGNTEAFF.

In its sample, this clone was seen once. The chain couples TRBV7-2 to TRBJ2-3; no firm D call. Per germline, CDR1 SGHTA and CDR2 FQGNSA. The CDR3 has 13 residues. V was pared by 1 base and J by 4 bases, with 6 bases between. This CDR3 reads CASSLVPSDTQYF. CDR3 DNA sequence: TGTGCCAGCAGCTTAGTTCCTTCAGATACGCAGTATTTT.

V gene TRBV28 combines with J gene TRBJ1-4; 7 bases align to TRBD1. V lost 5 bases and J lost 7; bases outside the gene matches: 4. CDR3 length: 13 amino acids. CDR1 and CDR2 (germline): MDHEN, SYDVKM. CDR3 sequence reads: CASSQQGFEKLFF. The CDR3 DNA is TGTGCCAGCAGTCAACAGGGGTTTGAAAAACTGTTTTTT.

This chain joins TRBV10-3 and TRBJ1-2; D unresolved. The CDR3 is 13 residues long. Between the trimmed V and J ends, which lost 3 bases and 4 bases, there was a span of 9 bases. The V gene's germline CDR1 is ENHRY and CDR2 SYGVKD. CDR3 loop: CAISDGGLYGYTF. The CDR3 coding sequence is TGTGCCATCAGTGACGGAGGGCTCTATGGCTACACCTTC.

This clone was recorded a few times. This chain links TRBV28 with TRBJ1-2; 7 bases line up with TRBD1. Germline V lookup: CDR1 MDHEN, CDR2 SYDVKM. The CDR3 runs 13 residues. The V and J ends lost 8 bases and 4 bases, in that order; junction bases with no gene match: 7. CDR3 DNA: TGTGCCAGCCACTCCGACAGGGTCTATGGCTACACCTTC. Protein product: CASHSDRVYGYTF.

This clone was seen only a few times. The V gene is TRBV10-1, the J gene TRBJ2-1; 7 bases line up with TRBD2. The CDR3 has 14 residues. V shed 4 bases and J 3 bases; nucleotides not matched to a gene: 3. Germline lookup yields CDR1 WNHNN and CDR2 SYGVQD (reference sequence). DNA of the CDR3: TGCGCCAGCAGTGTCGGGGGGAGCTACAATGAGCAGTTCTTC. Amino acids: CASSVGGSYNEQFF.

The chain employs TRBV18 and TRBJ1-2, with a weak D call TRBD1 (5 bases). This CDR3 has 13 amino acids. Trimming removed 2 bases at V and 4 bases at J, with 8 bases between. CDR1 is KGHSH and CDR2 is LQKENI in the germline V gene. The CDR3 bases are TGTGCCAGCTCACCAGACAGCATCTATGGCTACACCTTC. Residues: CASSPDSIYGYTF.

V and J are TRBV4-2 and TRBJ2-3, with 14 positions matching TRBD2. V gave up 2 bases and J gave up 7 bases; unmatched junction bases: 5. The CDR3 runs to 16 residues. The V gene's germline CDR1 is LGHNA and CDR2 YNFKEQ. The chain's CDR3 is CASSQSTSGGANTQYF. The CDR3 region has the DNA TGTGCCAGCAGCCAATCGACTAGCGGGGGGGCCAATACGCAGTATTTT.

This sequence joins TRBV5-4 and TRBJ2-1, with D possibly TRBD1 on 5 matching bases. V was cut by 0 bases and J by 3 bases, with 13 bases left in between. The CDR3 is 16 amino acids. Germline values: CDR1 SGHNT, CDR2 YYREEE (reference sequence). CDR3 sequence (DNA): TGTGCCAGCAGCTTGGCCCCAGGGCCCAACTACAATGAGCAGTTCTTC. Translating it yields CASSLAPGPNYNEQFF. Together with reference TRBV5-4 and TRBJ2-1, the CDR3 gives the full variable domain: ETGVTQSPTHLIKTRGQQVTLRCSSQSGHNTVSWYQQALGQGPQFIFQYYREEENGRGNFPPRFSGLQFPNYSSELNVNALELDDSALYLCASSLAPGPNYNEQFFGPGTRLTVL.

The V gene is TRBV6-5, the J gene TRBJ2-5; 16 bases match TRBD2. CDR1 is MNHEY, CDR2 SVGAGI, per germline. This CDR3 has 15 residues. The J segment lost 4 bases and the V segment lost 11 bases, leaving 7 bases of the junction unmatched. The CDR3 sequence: CAAGTSGGVSETQYF. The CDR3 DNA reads TGTGCCGCAGGGACTAGCGGGGGGGTATCAGAGACCCAGTACTTC.

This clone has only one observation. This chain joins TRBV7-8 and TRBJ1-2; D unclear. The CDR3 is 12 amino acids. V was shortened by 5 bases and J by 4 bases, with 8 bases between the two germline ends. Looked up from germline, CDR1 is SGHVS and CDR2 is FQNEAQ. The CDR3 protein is CASSRESYGYTF. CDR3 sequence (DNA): TGTGCCAGCAGCCGGGAATCCTATGGCTACACCTTC.

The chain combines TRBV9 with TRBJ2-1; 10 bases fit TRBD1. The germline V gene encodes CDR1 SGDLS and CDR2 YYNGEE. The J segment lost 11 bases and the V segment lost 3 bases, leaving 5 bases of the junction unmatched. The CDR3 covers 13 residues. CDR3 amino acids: CASSGDRGRKQFF. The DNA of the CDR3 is TGTGCCAGCAGCGGGGACAGGGGACGAAAGCAGTTCTTC. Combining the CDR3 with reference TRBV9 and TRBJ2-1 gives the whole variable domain DSGVTQTPKHLITATGQRVTLRCSPRSGDLSVYWYQQSLDQGLQFLIQYYNGEERAKGNILERFSAQQFPDLHSELNLSSLELGDSALYFCASSGDRGRKQFFGPGTRLTVL.